This record concerns one T cell receptor beta chain sequence. This sample is part of a study of blood T cell repertoires in COVID-19. The germline V gene has CDR1 SGHTS and CDR2 YDEGEE. The CDR3 is 15 residues long. The V and J ends lost 1 base and 2 bases respectively, with 11 bases between them. This table comes from immunoSEQ multiplex PCR, and its TCRdb copy is limited to in-frame clones, with some not included. The sample has about 73,000 clones, 82% seen once. The TCR was taken from an older woman with acute or convalescent COVID-19. The chain recombines TRBV5-8 with TRBJ2-3; possible D gene TRBD2, 5 bases. The sequencing input was peripheral blood. The CDR3, as DNA: TGTGCCAGCAGCTTGTTCGGGGTCTCCACAGATACGCAGTATTTT. Its translation is CASSLFGVSTDTQYF.